This T cell receptor (beta chain) is drawn from a study of human T cells and chemical hapten exposure. Study-level points and caveats: Expanded TCRs created a significantly greater count of big CDR3 similarity clusters than controls did.

In germline, CDR1 is SGDLS, CDR2 YYNGEE. This CDR3 has 14 amino acids. V was pared by 4 bases and J by 2 bases, with 10 bases between. MiXCR was run by TCRdb on the RACE reads, yielding one entry per CDR3 protein. The table records over 45,000 distinct CDR3 sequences, 9.3% of them present only once. Details on this clonotype: Its antigen is unknown.

The time point was: patch test 1, 2 weeks after DPC sensitization. Treatment given: therapeutic diphenylcyclopropenone sensitization with weekly scalp DPC. This specimen was whole blood, taken in connection with sensitization to the hapten diphenylcyclopropenone (DPC). The rearrangement joins TRBV9 to TRBJ2-1, with D possibly being TRBD2 (5 bases). The source of this sequence is a woman between 40 and 50 years old with alopecia areata. Some clones in this sample may be carry-over from other donors' samples. CDR3 DNA: TGTGCCAGCAGCCAGACGGGAACCTACAATGAGCAGTTCTTC. This sequence encodes CASSQTGTYNEQFF.